A selection of T cell receptor beta chains follows, all from one sample in a study of T cells after yellow fever vaccination. TCRdb re-analysed the 5' RACE reads in MiXCR, keeping a single row per CDR3 protein. The table lists almost 600,000 distinct CDR3 sequences, approximately 13% of them singletons. Here the sequenced sample was PBMCs, taken on the day of the yellow fever booster vaccination. The receptors shown here come from a young man who received the YFV17D yellow fever vaccine. Both conserved end residues are part of each CDR3. A D gene is named only where the DNA matches it firmly. The listing skips clone size in some rows; elsewhere it reads once, few, many or a size class.

j_call: TRBJ1-1; v_call: TRBV5-5; clone_size: .; d_call: .; cdr3_nt: TGTGCCAGCAGCTTGGGGGTAGGCTCCACTGAAGCTTTCTTT; cdr3_aa: CASSLGVGSTEAFF
j_call: TRBJ1-3; v_call: TRBV12-3/TRBV12-4; clone_size: few; d_call: .; cdr3_nt: TGTGCCAGCAGTTTTTGGGTCTCTGGAAACACCATATATTTT; cdr3_aa: CASSFWVSGNTIYF
j_call: TRBJ2-1; v_call: TRBV30; clone_size: few; d_call: .; cdr3_nt: TGTGCCTGGAGTCCCGACTTGTCGGAGCAGTTCTTC; cdr3_aa: CAWSPDLSEQFF
j_call: TRBJ2-7; v_call: TRBV20-1; clone_size: .; d_call: .; cdr3_nt: TGCAGTGCTACAGGGGGTCGGAGCGGGCTCCTGCCCTACGAGCAGTACTTC; cdr3_aa: CSATGGRSGLLPYEQYF
j_call: TRBJ1-5; v_call: TRBV20-1; clone_size: few; d_call: TRBD1; cdr3_nt: TGCAGTGCTAGGCCCTCGGGACAGACCTTTGGACAGCCCCAGCATTTT; cdr3_aa: CSARPSGQTFGQPQHF
j_call: TRBJ2-6; v_call: TRBV6-1; clone_size: many; d_call: .; cdr3_nt: TGTGCCAGCAGTTCTGGGGCCAACGTCCTGACTTTC; cdr3_aa: CASSSGANVLTF
j_call: TRBJ1-1; v_call: TRBV5-1; clone_size: .; d_call: .; cdr3_nt: TGCGCCAGCAGCTTCCGGGACACGGGTGAAGCTTTCTTT; cdr3_aa: CASSFRDTGEAFF
j_call: TRBJ1-2; v_call: TRBV7-8; clone_size: few; d_call: .; cdr3_nt: TGTGCCAGCAGCTTAGCAACAGGGCCGGAAGGATCAGTATATGGCTACACCTTC; cdr3_aa: CASSLATGPEGSVYGYTF
j_call: TRBJ2-5; v_call: TRBV5-1; clone_size: few; d_call: TRBD2; cdr3_nt: TGCGCCAGCAGTTACGGTGGGAGCGGGAGACCCCAAGAGACCCAGTACTTC; cdr3_aa: CASSYGGSGRPQETQYF
j_call: TRBJ2-3; v_call: TRBV4-3; clone_size: .; d_call: .; cdr3_nt: TGCGCCAGCAGCCAATCTTACGGGGATACGCAGTATTTT; cdr3_aa: CASSQSYGDTQYF
j_call: TRBJ1-2; v_call: TRBV5-1; clone_size: .; d_call: TRBD1; cdr3_nt: TGCGCCAGCAGCTTGGGACAGGGGGTTATAAGCTACACCTTC; cdr3_aa: CASSLGQGVISYTF
j_call: TRBJ2-1; v_call: TRBV15; clone_size: many; d_call: TRBD2; cdr3_nt: TGTGCCACCAGCAGTCCGACCGGGACTAGCGGGAGGTGGCAGTTCTTC; cdr3_aa: CATSSPTGTSGRWQFF
j_call: TRBJ1-2; v_call: TRBV7-2; clone_size: .; d_call: TRBD1; cdr3_nt: TGTGCCAGCAGCCTGACAGGGGGCGCCTATGGCTACACCTTC; cdr3_aa: CASSLTGGAYGYTF
j_call: TRBJ1-4; v_call: TRBV5-6; clone_size: few; d_call: .; cdr3_nt: TGTGCCAGCAGCTTGGTTGAGGGCGGAAAACTGTTTTTT; cdr3_aa: CASSLVEGGKLFF